Listed here are 5 T cell receptor beta chains from one sample, sequenced in a study of early T cells in non-severe SARS-CoV-2 infection. MiXCR, run by TCRdb on the 5' RACE reads, gives a single entry per CDR3 protein. Found here are roughly 100,000 distinct CDR3 sequences, 12% to 15% of them singletons; the top ten hold around 5.8%. Sequencing input: whole blood. All receptors come from an adult who was a healthcare worker with PCR-confirmed SARS-CoV-2 infection or an uninfected control (not recorded which).

The chain recombines TRBV7-2 with TRBJ2-1, with 10 positions matching TRBD2. In germline, CDR1 is SGHTA, CDR2 FQGNSA. CDR3 length: 16 residues. The V and J ends lost 1 base and 7 bases, in that order; junction bases with no gene match: 7. This CDR3 reads CASSLGLAGVTNEQFF. The CDR3 bases are TGTGCCAGCAGCTTAGGGCTAGCGGGGGTCACGAATGAGCAGTTCTTC.

The gene calls are TRBV4-1 and TRBJ2-1; TRBD1 matches 9 bases. Germline V CDR1 and CDR2: MGHRA, YSYEKL. The V and J ends lost 5 bases and 2 bases, in that order; junction bases with no gene match: 7. The CDR3 has 16 residues. CDR3 region: CASSGRGTGTYNEQFF. The CDR3, as DNA: TGCGCCAGCAGCGGAAGGGGGACAGGGACCTACAATGAGCAGTTCTTC.

The V call is TRBV29-1, the J call TRBJ1-1, with TRBD1 matching 7 bases. The V and J ends lost 7 bases and 5 bases, in that order; junction bases with no gene match: 7. Germline assignment: CDR1 SQVTM and CDR2 ANQGSEA. The CDR3 loop spans 12 amino acids. The DNA for the CDR3 is TGCAGCGCCCGAACAGGGGATACTGAAGCTTTCTTT. Translated: CSARTGDTEAFF.

This clonotype occurred many times. The V call is TRBV27, the J call TRBJ2-1, with D unresolved. This CDR3 is 12 amino acids long. V was shortened by 5 bases and J by 7 bases, with 9 bases between the two germline ends. The germline V gene has CDR1 MNHEY and CDR2 SMNVEV (reference sequence). The CDR3 DNA follows: TGTGCCAGCAGTCTGAGTTTAAATGAGCAGTTCTTC. Protein: CASSLSLNEQFF.

This clonotype was counted only a few times. The chain links TRBV7-3 to TRBJ2-3, with 7 bases matching TRBD1. CDR3 size: 14 residues. The V gene end was trimmed by 5 bases and the J gene end by 0 bases; junction bases not matched to a gene: 2. Germline CDR1 and CDR2: SGHTA and FQGTGA. The CDR3 coding sequence is TGTGCCAGCAGCATGACAGGGAGCACAGATACGCAGTATTTT. It codes for CASSMTGSTDTQYF.